This TCR beta chain was found in a study of Graves' ophthalmopathy and Graves' hyperthyroidism. The sequenced template was RNA, covering the TCR beta CDR3 region. RT-PCR in the first round used HTBI primers; a second-round multiplex PCR followed. TCRdb re-called the multiplex PCR reads with MiXCR, one entry per CDR3 protein. This table has roughly 420,000 distinct CDR3 sequences, 21% appearing once. The CDR3 sequence is 15 residues long. Per germline, CDR1 SNHLY and CDR2 FYNNEI. V lost 4 bases and J lost 5; bases outside the gene matches: 5. At least ten counts were recorded for this clonotype. The sequence was collected from a woman aged 18-29 years with stable Graves' hyperthyroidism. The sequenced sample was peripheral blood. The V and J genes are TRBV2 and TRBJ2-7; 13 nucleotides line up with TRBD2. The CDR3 DNA follows: TGTGCCAGCAGTGGGACTAGCGGGAGTCCCCACGAGCAGTACTTC. It encodes CASSGTSGSPHEQYF.